A selection of T cell receptor beta chains follows, all from one sample in a study of beta chain features in type 1 diabetes. The method was immunoSEQ multiplex PCR; TCRdb's version includes in-frame clones alone and lacks a portion of them. The sample carries hundreds of thousands of clones, less than 20% recorded once. Material for sequencing was naive CD4+ T cells from blood. These receptors were collected from a man younger than 30 in good health. CDR3s include the opening cysteine and the closing phenylalanine or tryptophan. The D gene is left open where the match is weak. Size values are once, few and many counts, or a class for expanded clones, and some rows have none.

>TRBJ2-7|few|NA|TRBV7-9
CASSLARAPYEQYF
TGTGCCAGCAGCTTAGCTCGGGCCCCCTACGAGCAGTACTTC
>TRBJ1-6|few|NA|TRBV9
CASSVGQNNSPLHF
TGTGCCAGCAGCGTAGGACAGAATAATTCACCCCTCCACTTT
>TRBJ2-5|few|TRBD1|TRBV28
CASTPGQGIETQYF
TGTGCCAGCACCCCGGGACAGGGCATTGAGACCCAGTACTTC
>TRBJ2-4|NA|NA|TRBV4-1
CASSQGEAYGRAGNIQYF
TGCGCCAGCAGCCAAGGTGAGGCCTACGGCAGGGCGGGAAACATTCAGTACTTC
>TRBJ1-1|few|NA|TRBV6-5
CASSYSRGRYTEAFF
TGTGCCAGCAGTTACTCGCGGGGTCGTTACACTGAAGCTTTCTTT
>TRBJ2-3|NA|NA|TRBV5-1
CASSLNLRDTQYF
TGCGCCAGCAGCTTGAATTTGAGGGATACGCAGTATTTT
>TRBJ1-2|few|NA|TRBV4-3
CASSQGDYYGYTF
TGCGCCAGCAGCCAAGGGGACTACTATGGCTACACCTTC
>TRBJ2-1|few|NA|TRBV10-2
CASRLTGGGNEQFF
TGCGCCAGCAGGCTGACAGGAGGAGGGAATGAGCAGTTCTTC
>TRBJ2-1|few|TRBD2|TRBV11-2
CATYSTGGINEQFF
TGTGCCACCTACTCCACGGGGGGAATCAATGAGCAGTTCTTC
>TRBJ2-7|few|NA|TRBV7-2
CASSLAHGYEQYF
TGTGCCAGCAGCTTAGCGCACGGGTACGAGCAGTACTTC
>TRBJ2-7|few|TRBD1|TRBV28
CASLTPGTGYYEQYF
TGTGCCAGCCTAACCCCCGGGACAGGCTACTACGAGCAGTACTTC
>TRBJ2-6|NA|TRBD1|TRBV10-3
CAISDRGLGGANVLTF
TGTGCCATCAGTGACAGGGGGCTCGGCGGGGCCAACGTCCTGACTTTC
>TRBJ2-7|few|NA|TRBV5-1
CASSLGQGLYGEQYF
TGCGCCAGCAGCTTGGGGCAGGGGTTGTATGGCGAGCAGTACTTC
>TRBJ1-5|few|NA|TRBV6-6
CASSPGVGSNQPQHF
TGTGCCAGCAGCCCAGGGGTAGGGAGCAATCAGCCCCAGCATTTT
>TRBJ2-6|NA|TRBD1|TRBV19
CASSIQGAGANVLTF
TGTGCCAGTAGTATACAGGGGGCCGGGGCCAACGTCCTGACTTTC
>TRBJ2-5|few|TRBD1|TRBV5-6
CASSSYTGTGSETQYF
TGTGCCAGCAGCTCATATACCGGGACAGGGAGTGAGACCCAGTACTTC
>TRBJ2-6|NA|NA|TRBV28
CASGVAGVSSGANVLTF
TGTGCCAGCGGGGTTGCCGGCGTGAGCTCTGGGGCCAACGTCCTGACTTTC
>TRBJ2-1|NA|TRBD2|TRBV2
CASRRGGGEQFF
TGTGCCAGCAGGCGCGGGGGAGGCGAGCAGTTCTTC
>TRBJ2-1|few|NA|TRBV5-6
CASSPRGAPEQFF
TGTGCCAGCAGCCCCCGTGGAGCCCCTGAGCAGTTCTTC
>TRBJ2-4|NA|TRBD2|TRBV5-6
CASSLVAGGNIQYF
TGTGCCAGCAGCTTGGTTGCGGGGGGCAACATTCAGTACTTC
>TRBJ2-7|few|TRBD2|TRBV27
CASSPRTSGGALYEQYF
TGTGCCAGCAGTCCAAGGACTAGCGGGGGGGCCTTGTACGAGCAGTACTTC
>TRBJ2-7|NA|NA|TRBV15
CATSMTSYEQYF
TGTGCCACCAGCATGACATCCTACGAGCAGTACTTC